The sequence of this T cell receptor beta chain was determined in a study of blood T cells in healthy people across ages. The study's findings and limits: Per-million-T-cell TCR beta diversity fell roughly linearly with age.

Ranging in age from about 6 to 95, the donors were healthy Caucasian individuals from Russia. Total RNA was isolated from each sample in quantities of at least 6 micrograms. With regard to this clonotype: The antigen remains undetermined.

The authors ran a second PCR of about 6 to 11 cycles using a sample-barcoded 5' primer and a J-beta primer mix. Paired-end reads containing CDR3 totaled no fewer than 3 million for each sample. TCRdb used MiXCR to reprocess the 5' RACE reads, holding one entry per CDR3 protein. This table holds 1.5 million to 2 million distinct CDR3 sequences, roughly 50% found once. This CDR3 has 16 amino acids. Germline-derived CDR1 and CDR2 are MGHDK and SYGVNS. Trimming removed 3 bases from V and 5 bases from J, with 16 bases in between. The V gene is TRBV25-1, the J gene TRBJ1-4; unclear D gene. This TCR derives from a woman aged 40 to 50 in good health. The source material was blood. The CDR3 coding sequence is TGTGCCAGCAGTGACCCTATCGGACCTGAAAATGAAAAACTGTTTTTT. Protein product: CASSDPIGPENEKLFF.